This passage covers 4 T cell receptor beta chains from one sample sequenced in a study of T cell responses to AZD1222 COVID-19 vaccine. Here immunoSEQ multiplex PCR was the method, and the copy in TCRdb shows in-frame clones only, minus some. The sample holds roughly 120,000 clones, around nine tenths seen once. The sequences come from peripheral blood, collected on day 0 of AZD1222 vaccination. These receptors were taken from an adult in good health.

In this sample, this clone turned up a few times. The chain uses TRBV18 and TRBJ2-7, with D perhaps TRBD1 (5 bases). Germline V lookup: CDR1 KGHSH, CDR2 LQKENI. The CDR3 has 14 residues. The germline V and J ends were trimmed by 4 bases and 0 bases, with 10 bases remaining between them. CDR3 loop: CASSLRTFSYEQYF. CDR3 bases: TGTGCCAGCTCACTTCGGACATTCTCCTACGAGCAGTACTTC.

The genes are TRBV6-6 and TRBJ2-1, with D possibly TRBD2 on 6 matching bases. This CDR3 spans 15 amino acids. The V end was cut by 2 bases, the J end by 0 bases, with 8 bases between. In germline, CDR1 is MNHNY, CDR2 SVGAGI (reference sequence). The DNA for the CDR3 is TGTGCCAGCAGTTACGCGGGACCCTCCTACAATGAGCAGTTCTTC. Amino acid sequence: CASSYAGPSYNEQFF.

The CDR3 sequence is CASSSWTGATEAFF. Written as DNA, the CDR3 is TGTGCCAGCAGTTCTTGGACAGGGGCCACTGAAGCTTTCTTT. This chain connects TRBV27 to TRBJ1-1, with 9 bases matching TRBD1. CDR1 and CDR2 (germline): MNHEY, SMNVEV (reference sequence). The trim removed 4 bases at V and 4 bases at J, leaving 4 bases unmatched. This CDR3 is built from 14 residues.

This chain joins TRBV5-4 and TRBJ1-1, with D possibly being TRBD1 (6 bases). The CDR3 has 15 residues. CDR1 and CDR2 from the germline V gene are SGHNT and YYREEE (reference sequence). The V end was cut by 4 bases, the J end by 1 base, with 14 bases between. This CDR3 is CASSKQGTQNTEAFF. CDR3 sequence (DNA): TGTGCCAGCAGCAAACAGGGAACCCAGAACACTGAAGCTTTCTTT.